What follows are 5 T cell receptor beta chains derived from one specimen sequenced in a study of cytomegalovirus exposure and HLA in healthy donors. Here immunoSEQ multiplex PCR was the method, and the copy in TCRdb shows in-frame clones only, minus some. Among tens of thousands of clones, 94% were seen once, and the ten largest hold roughly 1.4%. The sample consisted of PBMCs. Receptor source: a man aged 18 to 30 in good health and CMV-seropositive.

The chain combines TRBV7-2 with TRBJ1-2; weak D call: TRBD1 (5 bases). Trimming removed 5 bases at V and 4 bases at J, with 14 bases between. Germline CDR1 reads SGHTA; CDR2 reads FQGNSA. The length of the CDR3 is 14 residues. This chain's CDR3 is CASSHSQGGYGYTF. CDR3 sequence (DNA): TGTGCCAGCAGCCACTCCCAGGGAGGCTATGGCTACACCTTC.

The chain recombines TRBV9 with TRBJ1-2, with a tentative D call TRBD1 (5 bases). The CDR3 sequence is 14 residues long. V lost 0 bases to trimming and J lost 5 bases, with 11 bases between them. Germline values: CDR1 SGDLS, CDR2 YYNGEE. CDR3 residues: CASSVEGEGYGYTF. In nucleotides, the CDR3 is TGTGCCAGCAGCGTAGAAGGGGAGGGTTATGGCTACACCTTC.

The chain has TRBV6-6 and TRBJ2-7; TRBD2 agrees at 9 bases. V gave up 8 bases and J gave up 1 base; unmatched junction bases: 6. The CDR3 covers 14 residues. CDR1 and CDR2 from the germline V gene are MNHNY and SVGAGI (reference sequence). As DNA, the CDR3 is TGTGCCAGCGTAGATAGCGGGGGATCCTACGAGCAGTACTTC. Amino acid sequence: CASVDSGGSYEQYF.

V gene TRBV5-4 combines with J gene TRBJ2-1; D gene ambiguous. Germline CDR1 reads SGHNT; CDR2 reads YYREEE (reference sequence). The CDR3 has 14 amino acids. V was clipped by 3 bases and J by 10 bases, with 17 bases between them. In DNA, the CDR3 is TGTGCCAGCAGCTCCCTTGCGGCCCCTTTGGAGCAGTTCTTC. This codes for CASSSLAAPLEQFF.

This CDR3 is CAISPTSGRASGELFF. The CDR3 DNA follows: TGTGCCATCAGCCCCACTAGCGGGAGGGCCTCCGGGGAGCTGTTTTTT. V and J are TRBV10-3 and TRBJ2-2; 13 bases line up with TRBD2. This CDR3 spans 16 amino acids. Germline values: CDR1 ENHRY, CDR2 SYGVKD. Losses at the gene ends were 6 bases for V and 6 bases for J; bases not matched to a gene: 7.